The clone carrying this T cell receptor beta chain was counted a single time. These data come from a study of T cell changes during pregnancy in multiple sclerosis. Sequenced by immunoSEQ multiplex PCR; TCRdb stores in-frame clones only, minus some. Here the sample spans just under 35,000 clones, around 90% being singletons. V lost 4 bases, J lost 3 bases, and 2 bases stayed unmatched. The germline gives CDR1 KGHSH, CDR2 LQKENI. The CDR3 is made up of 14 amino acids. The chain uses TRBV18 and TRBJ1-1, with 10 bases identical to TRBD1. The sequence was obtained from a female donor in good health, enrolled as a control in a pregnancy study. The sample in question was peripheral blood, obtained in the second trimester of pregnancy. The CDR3 bases are TGTGCCAGCTCACAGACAGGGGGCGACACTGAAGCTTTCTTT. Amino acid sequence: CASSQTGGDTEAFF.